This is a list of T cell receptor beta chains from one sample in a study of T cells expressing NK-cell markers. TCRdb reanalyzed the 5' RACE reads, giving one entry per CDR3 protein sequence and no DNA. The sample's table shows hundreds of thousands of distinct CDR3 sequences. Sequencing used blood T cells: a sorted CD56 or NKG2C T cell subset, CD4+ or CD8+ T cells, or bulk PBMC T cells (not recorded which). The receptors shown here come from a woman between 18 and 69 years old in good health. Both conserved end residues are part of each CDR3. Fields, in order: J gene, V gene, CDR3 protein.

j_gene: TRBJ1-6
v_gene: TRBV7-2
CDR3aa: CASSYALIGNSPLHF

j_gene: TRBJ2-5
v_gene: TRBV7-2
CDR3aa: CASSPLLAGRGETQYF

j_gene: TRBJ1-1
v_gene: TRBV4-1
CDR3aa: CASSQGRVAGGKTEAFF

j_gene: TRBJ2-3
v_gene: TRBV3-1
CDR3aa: CASSQEAPGLGTQYF

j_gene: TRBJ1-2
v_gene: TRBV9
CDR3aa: CASSPGTGDVYGYTF

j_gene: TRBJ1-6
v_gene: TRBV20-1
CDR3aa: CSASSEDRGDSPLHF

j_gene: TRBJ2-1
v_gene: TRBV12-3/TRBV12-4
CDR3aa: CASSSRDRVRRNEQFF

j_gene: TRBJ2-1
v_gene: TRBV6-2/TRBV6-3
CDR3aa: CASSYLDLAGGSYNEQFF

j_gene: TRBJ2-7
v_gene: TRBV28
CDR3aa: CASSLAVRYEQYF

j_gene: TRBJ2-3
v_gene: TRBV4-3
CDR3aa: CASSQALGGPDTQYF

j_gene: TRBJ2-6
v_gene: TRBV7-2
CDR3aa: CASSLAGLGANVLTF

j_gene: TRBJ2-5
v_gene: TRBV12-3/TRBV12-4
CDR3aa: CASSPRSSGGKETQYF

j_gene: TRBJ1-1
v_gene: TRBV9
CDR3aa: CASSVAGDWDTEAFF

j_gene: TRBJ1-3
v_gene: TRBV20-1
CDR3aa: CSAREPGASSGNTIYF

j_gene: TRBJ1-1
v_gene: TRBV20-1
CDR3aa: CSAPGRLEIEAFF

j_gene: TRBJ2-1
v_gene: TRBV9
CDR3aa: CASSVVQGIGSKQFF

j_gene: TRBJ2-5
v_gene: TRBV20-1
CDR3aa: CSASLGGETQYF

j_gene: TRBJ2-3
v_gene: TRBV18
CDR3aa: CASSPFAPTQRTDTQYF

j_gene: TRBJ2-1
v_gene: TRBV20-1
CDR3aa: CSAPTPAGVRYNEQFF

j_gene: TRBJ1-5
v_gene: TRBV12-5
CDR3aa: CASGDGQGLGPQHF

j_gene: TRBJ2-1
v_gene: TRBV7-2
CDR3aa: CASSLVGTGVGEQFF

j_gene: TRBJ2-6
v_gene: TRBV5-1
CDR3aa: CASTELPSGGANVLTF

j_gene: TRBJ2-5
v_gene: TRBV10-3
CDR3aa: CAISAMQETQYF

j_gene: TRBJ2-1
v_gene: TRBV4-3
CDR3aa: CASSLTRDGPYNEQFF

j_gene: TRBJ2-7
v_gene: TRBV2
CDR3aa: CASRGEPSVSYEQYF

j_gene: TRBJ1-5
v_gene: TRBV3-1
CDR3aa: CASSQDPDRDGQPQHF

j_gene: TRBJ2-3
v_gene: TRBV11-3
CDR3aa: CASSLGAVTDTQYF

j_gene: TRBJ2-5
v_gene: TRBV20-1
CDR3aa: CSVGRSRGETQYF

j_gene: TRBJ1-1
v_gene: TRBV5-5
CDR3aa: CASSGAAGGTGGTEAFF